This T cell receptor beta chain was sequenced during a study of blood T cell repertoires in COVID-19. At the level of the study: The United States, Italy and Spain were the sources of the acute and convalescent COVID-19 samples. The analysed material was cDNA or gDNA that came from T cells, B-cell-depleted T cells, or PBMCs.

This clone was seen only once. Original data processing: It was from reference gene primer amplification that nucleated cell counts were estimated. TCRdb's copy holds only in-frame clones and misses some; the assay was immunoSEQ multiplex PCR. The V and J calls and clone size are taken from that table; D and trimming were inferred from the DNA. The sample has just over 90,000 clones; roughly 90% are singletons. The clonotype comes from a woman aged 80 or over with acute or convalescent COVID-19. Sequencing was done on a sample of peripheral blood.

This CDR3 reads CAISDLSGNTIYF. The DNA of the CDR3 is TGTGCCATCAGTGACCTCTCTGGAAACACCATATATTTT. The rearrangement joins TRBV10-3 to TRBJ1-3; D remains unclear. The V gene lost 3 bases and the J gene lost 0 bases, with 3 bases spanning the gap. The CDR3 runs 13 residues. Germline CDR1 and CDR2: ENHRY and SYGVKD.